The clone carrying this T cell receptor (beta chain) was seen just once. This entry comes from a study of cytomegalovirus exposure and HLA in healthy donors. For the study at large: One earlier analysis, a look at some 180 million T cells, found more than 100 million unique TCR beta sequences. Unique TCRs numbering around 85 million, obtained from HLA-typed donors, made up an early data release.

Primers for the PCR totalled 60 Vbeta and 13 Jbeta. Some clones are missing from TCRdb's copy, which holds only in-frame ones; the method was immunoSEQ multiplex PCR. The sample has approximately 99,000 clones; 73% are singletons. Between the trimmed V and J ends, which lost 3 bases and 3 bases, there was a span of 10 bases. This CDR3 is built from 13 residues. The V gene's germline CDR1 is SGDLS and CDR2 YYNGEE. The chain uses TRBV9 and TRBJ2-7; D might be TRBD2 (5 bases). This sequence was found in a middle-aged man in good health and CMV-seronegative. Specimen: PBMCs. The CDR3 nucleotides read TGTGCCAGCAGCGCTGGACTTGACTACGAGCAGTACTTC. Translation gives CASSAGLDYEQYF.